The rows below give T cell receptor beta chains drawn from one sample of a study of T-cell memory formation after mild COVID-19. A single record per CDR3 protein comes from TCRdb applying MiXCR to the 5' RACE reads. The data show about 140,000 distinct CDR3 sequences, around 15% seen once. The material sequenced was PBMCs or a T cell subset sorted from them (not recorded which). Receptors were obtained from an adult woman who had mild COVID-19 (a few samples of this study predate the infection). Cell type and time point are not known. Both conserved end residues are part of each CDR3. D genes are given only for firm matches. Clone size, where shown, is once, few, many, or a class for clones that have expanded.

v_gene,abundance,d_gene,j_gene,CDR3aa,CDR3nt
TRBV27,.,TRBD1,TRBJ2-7,CASSLRQGAYGSYEQYF,TGTGCCAGCAGTTTGAGGCAGGGGGCTTACGGGTCCTACGAGCAGTACTTC
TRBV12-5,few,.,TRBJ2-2,CASGLAMTTWNTGELFF,TGTGCTAGTGGTTTGGCTATGACAACCTGGAACACCGGGGAGCTGTTTTTT
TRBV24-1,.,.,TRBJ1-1,CATSDAAGETEAFF,TGTGCCACCAGTGATGCGGCAGGGGAGACTGAAGCTTTCTTT
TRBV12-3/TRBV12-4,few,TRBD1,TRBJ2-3,CASRPGQGVADTQYF,TGTGCCAGCAGACCTGGACAGGGGGTAGCAGATACGCAGTATTTT
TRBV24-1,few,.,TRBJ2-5,CATSPASLQETQYF,TGTGCCACTTCCCCCGCGTCGCTGCAAGAGACCCAGTACTTC
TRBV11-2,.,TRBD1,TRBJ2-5,CASSLDGSRGQETQYF,TGTGCCAGCAGCTTAGATGGGTCCAGGGGGCAAGAGACCCAGTACTTC
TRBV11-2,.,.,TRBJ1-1,CASSLRPTEAFF,TGTGCCAGCAGCTTGCGCCCCACTGAAGCTTTCTTT
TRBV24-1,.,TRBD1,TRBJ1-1,CATSGGTGLKRFF,TGTGCCACCAGTGGTGGGACAGGGTTGAAGCGTTTCTTT
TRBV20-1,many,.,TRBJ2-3,CSANTRGDTQYF,TGCAGTGCTAACACCCGGGGAGATACGCAGTATTTT
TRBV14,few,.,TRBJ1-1,CASSQEWGLGISEAFF,TGTGCCAGCAGCCAAGAGTGGGGGTTGGGGATCAGTGAAGCTTTCTTT
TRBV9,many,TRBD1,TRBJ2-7,CASSPWTGAYEQYF,TGTGCCAGCAGCCCCTGGACAGGGGCCTACGAGCAGTACTTC
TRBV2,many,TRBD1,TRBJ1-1,CASSDRRGPNTEAFF,TGTGCCAGCAGCGACCGCAGGGGGCCGAACACTGAAGCTTTCTTT
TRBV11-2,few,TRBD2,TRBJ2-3,CASSLVAPGTSTSDTQYF,TGTGCCAGCAGCTTAGTGGCGCCCGGGACTAGCACCTCAGATACGCAGTATTTT
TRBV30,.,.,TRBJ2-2,CAWGTLGELFF,TGTGCCTGGGGCACACTCGGGGAGCTGTTTTTT
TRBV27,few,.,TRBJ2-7,CAIKPGGVGHEQYF,TGTGCAATCAAGCCCGGGGGCGTCGGCCACGAGCAGTACTTC
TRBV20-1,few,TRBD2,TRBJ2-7,CSARVTSGYEQYF,TGCAGTGCTAGAGTCACTAGCGGTTACGAGCAGTACTTC
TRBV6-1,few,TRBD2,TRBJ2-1,CASSESSGGGNEQFF,TGTGCCAGCAGTGAGAGTAGCGGGGGGGGTAATGAGCAGTTCTTC
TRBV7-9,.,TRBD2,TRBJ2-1,CASSLESSGTYNEQFF,TGTGCCAGCAGCTTAGAGTCTAGCGGAACCTACAATGAGCAGTTCTTC
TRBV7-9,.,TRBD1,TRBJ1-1,CASSSHRGLNTEAFF,TGTGCCAGCAGCTCGCACAGGGGGCTGAACACTGAAGCTTTCTTT
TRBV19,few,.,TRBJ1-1,CASSKTALNTEAFF,TGTGCCAGTAGTAAAACAGCCCTGAACACTGAAGCTTTCTTT
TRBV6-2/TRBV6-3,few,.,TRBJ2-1,CASSPPSHEQFF,TGTGCCAGCAGTCCACCTAGCCATGAGCAGTTCTTC
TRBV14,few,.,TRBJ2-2,CASSLAYGELFF,TGTGCCAGCAGCCTGGCCTACGGGGAGCTGTTTTTT
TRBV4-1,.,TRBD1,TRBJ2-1,CASSRETGLPSYNEQFF,TGCGCCAGCAGCCGAGAGACAGGGCTTCCCTCCTACAATGAGCAGTTCTTC
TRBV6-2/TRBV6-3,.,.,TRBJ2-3,CASSYGDTQYF,TGTGCCAGCAGCTACGGGGATACGCAGTATTTT
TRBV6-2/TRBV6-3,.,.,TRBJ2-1,CASSAGRYNEQFF,TGTGCCAGCAGTGCTGGACGCTACAATGAGCAGTTCTTC
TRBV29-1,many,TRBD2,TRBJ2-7,CSVSGTSGGSSYEQYF,TGCAGCGTGTCCGGGACTAGCGGAGGGAGCTCCTACGAGCAGTACTTC
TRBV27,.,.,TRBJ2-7,CASSLSRDTTTEQYF,TGTGCCAGCAGTTTAAGCCGGGACACGACTACCGAGCAGTACTTC
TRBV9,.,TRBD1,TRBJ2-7,CASSIPGTGGEQYF,TGTGCCAGCAGCATACCCGGGACAGGGGGGGAGCAGTACTTC
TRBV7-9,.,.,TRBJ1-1,CASTRPGSTEAFF,TGTGCCAGCACACGACCGGGCTCGACTGAAGCTTTCTTT
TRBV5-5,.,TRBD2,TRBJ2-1,CASSLRVAGALVSYNEQFF,TGTGCCAGCAGCTTGAGGGTAGCGGGAGCTCTCGTGTCCTACAATGAGCAGTTCTTC
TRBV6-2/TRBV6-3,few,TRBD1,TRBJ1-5,CASSYPQTGWHF,TGTGCCAGCAGTTACCCCCAGACAGGGTGGCATTTT
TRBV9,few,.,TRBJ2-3,CASSVAQITDTQYF,TGTGCCAGCAGCGTAGCACAGATCACAGATACGCAGTATTTT
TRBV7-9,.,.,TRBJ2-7,CASSLSGSWVTDSYEQYF,TGTGCCAGCAGCTTATCGGGGTCTTGGGTGACTGACTCCTACGAGCAGTACTTC
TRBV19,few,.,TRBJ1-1,CASSIGRVGAFF,TGTGCCAGTAGTATCGGGCGGGTAGGAGCTTTCTTT
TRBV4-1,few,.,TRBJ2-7,CASSQVPGDEQYF,TGCGCCAGCAGCCAAGTTCCAGGGGACGAGCAGTACTTC
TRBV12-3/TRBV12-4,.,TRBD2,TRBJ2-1,CASSTGLAGGLYSDEQFF,TGTGCCAGCAGTACGGGACTAGCGGGGGGGCTCTACTCGGATGAGCAGTTCTTC
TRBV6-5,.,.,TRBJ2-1,CASTRQGLYNEQFF,TGTGCCAGCACTAGGCAGGGACTCTACAATGAGCAGTTCTTC
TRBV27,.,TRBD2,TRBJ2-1,CASSTGGNNEQFF,TGTGCCAGCAGTACGGGAGGGAACAATGAGCAGTTCTTC
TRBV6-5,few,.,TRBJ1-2,CASSGGFYGYTF,TGTGCCAGCAGTGGAGGGTTCTATGGCTACACCTTC